Below are 13 T cell receptor beta chains sequenced from a single sample in a study of cytomegalovirus exposure and HLA in healthy donors. Use of 60 Vbeta and 13 Jbeta primers characterized the PCR. Assay used: immunoSEQ multiplex PCR; TCRdb lists only in-frame clones, some missing. The sample contains more than 150,000 clones, approximately 85% of which appear only once. Material: PBMCs. These receptor sequences come from a man between 18 and 29 years old in good health and CMV-seropositive.

The chain joins TRBV28 to TRBJ2-7, with 8 bases aligning to TRBD1. The germline gives CDR1 MDHEN, CDR2 SYDVKM. The CDR3 sequence is 16 residues long. The J segment lost 0 bases and the V segment lost 0 bases, leaving 4 bases of the junction unmatched. The DNA of the CDR3 is TGTGCCAGCAGTTTATGGGGGACAGGCGACTCCTACGAGCAGTACTTC. Its translation is CASSLWGTGDSYEQYF.

The V and J genes are TRBV19 and TRBJ2-1; D perhaps matches TRBD1 (6 bases). V was clipped by 5 bases and J by 4 bases, with 18 bases between them. The CDR3 spans 16 residues. The germline gives CDR1 LNHDA, CDR2 SQIVND (reference sequence). As DNA, the CDR3 is TGTGCCAGTAGTGTAGGGACACCAAGTATTTACAATGAGCAGTTCTTC. Residues: CASSVGTPSIYNEQFF.

The chain combines TRBV6-1 with TRBJ1-1; D possibly corresponds to TRBD1 (5 bases). This CDR3 region has 12 residues. V was pared by 7 bases and J by 1 base, with 7 bases between. CDR1 MNHNS and CDR2 SASEGT come from the germline V gene. In DNA form, the CDR3 reads TGTGCCAGCATGGGGGGGAACACTGAAGCTTTCTTT. Protein: CASMGGNTEAFF.

This chain joins TRBV10-3 and TRBJ2-5; 8 bases match TRBD2. This CDR3 contains 16 residues. The ends lost 2 bases at V and 1 base at J; junction bases unmatched: 6. Germline CDR1 reads ENHRY; CDR2 reads SYGVKD. The CDR3 DNA sequence: TGTGCCATCAGTGAGGTAGCGGGGTTGGGCCAAGAGACCCAGTACTTC. It translates to CAISEVAGLGQETQYF.

Notes on this clone: This sample includes further DNA sequences coding for the same CDR3. The gene calls are TRBV6-6 and TRBJ2-3, with D perhaps matching TRBD1 (5 bases). V was shortened by 6 bases and J by 2 bases, with 12 bases between the two germline ends. The germline V gene encodes CDR1 MNHNY and CDR2 SVGAGI (reference sequence). This CDR3 comprises 14 residues. This CDR3 is CASSRATYTDTQYF. The CDR3, as DNA: TGTGCCAGCAGCAGGGCGACCTACACAGATACGCAGTATTTT.

The CDR3 region is CSVQNRDSSYEQYF. The CDR3 DNA reads TGCAGCGTTCAAAATAGAGACTCCTCCTACGAGCAGTACTTC. The chain carries TRBV29-1 and TRBJ2-7, with D unclear. This CDR3 spans 14 amino acids. From germline, CDR1 is SQVTM and CDR2 ANQGSEA. The V end lost 5 bases, the J end lost 0 bases, and 14 bases lay between the germline ends.

The V gene is TRBV5-1, the J gene TRBJ2-5; 8 bases match TRBD2. The CDR3 is made up of 15 amino acids. J gave up 4 bases and V 4 bases, and 9 bases lay outside the gene matches. Germline V lookup: CDR1 SGHRS, CDR2 YFSETQ. The CDR3 region is CASSPGGEFGETQYF. Written as DNA, the CDR3 is TGCGCCAGCAGCCCGGGGGGGGAGTTTGGAGAGACCCAGTACTTC.

This chain uses TRBV30 with TRBJ2-3, with TRBD1 matching over 8 bases. The CDR3 consists of 17 residues. Trimming took 2 bases from V and 4 from J; bases not matched to a gene: 14. Germline CDR1 and CDR2: GTSNPN and SVGIG (reference sequence). CDR3 sequence (DNA): TGTGCCTGGAGTTTAGGCGTAGAGACAGGGGCGCCAGATACGCAGTATTTT. Translation: CAWSLGVETGAPDTQYF.

The chain uses TRBV5-4 and TRBJ2-5; D may be TRBD2 (6 bases). The CDR3 is made up of 15 amino acids. V lost 0 bases and J 5 bases, leaving 14 bases between the germline ends. Germline values: CDR1 SGHNT, CDR2 YYREEE (reference sequence). CDR3 in amino acids: CASSLEGGDSETQYF. The CDR3 DNA is TGTGCCAGCAGCTTGGAGGGCGGGGACTCGGAGACCCAGTACTTC.

The J gene is TRBJ2-3, the V gene TRBV7-9, with 9 bases that match TRBD2. The CDR3 runs to 16 residues. The trim removed 0 bases at V and 2 bases at J, leaving 3 bases unmatched. Per germline, CDR1 SEHNR and CDR2 FQNEAQ (reference sequence). CDR3: CASSLAQRGATDTQYF. The CDR3 region has the DNA TGTGCCAGCAGCTTAGCCCAGCGGGGGGCCACAGATACGCAGTATTTT.

This sequence joins TRBV19 and TRBJ1-2; 7 nucleotides match TRBD1. The CDR3 is 14 amino acids. Per germline, CDR1 LNHDA and CDR2 SQIVND (reference sequence). The V and J ends lost 5 bases and 4 bases, in that order; junction bases with no gene match: 7. The CDR3 protein is CASSFLAGGYGYTF. As DNA, the CDR3 is TGTGCCAGTAGTTTCCTCGCAGGGGGCTATGGCTACACCTTC.

This chain links TRBV6-5 with TRBJ2-7; perhaps TRBD2 as D (7 bases). The length of the CDR3 is 15 residues. The V end was cut by 7 bases, the J end by 4 bases, with 20 bases between. Germline V gene data show CDR1 as MNHEY and CDR2 as SVGAGI. In nucleotides, the CDR3 is TGTGCCAGCACACAAAGGGGGGGCGGGCGGTACGAGCAGTACTTC. This codes for CASTQRGGGRYEQYF.

V usage is TRBV6-5 and J usage is TRBJ2-5, with 10 bases lining up with TRBD2. The CDR3 runs 14 residues. Germline V gives CDR1 MNHEY, CDR2 SVGAGI. V shed 3 bases and J 5 bases; nucleotides not matched to a gene: 3. CDR3 loop: CASSYLAGDETQYF. DNA for the CDR3: TGTGCCAGCAGTTATCTAGCGGGGGATGAGACCCAGTACTTC.